The 5 T cell receptor beta chains given below trace back to one sample, sequenced in a study of blood T cell repertoires in COVID-19. Produced via immunoSEQ multiplex PCR; TCRdb's table is partial and in-frame only. Among fewer than 400,000 clones listed, around 85% were seen once. Sequenced sample: PBMCs or T cells enriched from blood (not recorded which). All receptors derive from a man aged 25 to 40 who had recovered from COVID-19.

With regard to this clone: One end of the junction is discordant with germline, which a read error may explain. V usage is TRBV7-7 and J usage is TRBJ1-3, with D unclear. CDR1 and CDR2 from the germline V gene are SSHAT and FNYEAQ (reference sequence). The CDR3 extends over 15 amino acids. CDR3 sequence: CASSLGEGSGNTIYF. The CDR3 DNA follows: TGTGCTAGCAGCTTAGGAGAGGGCTCTGGAAACACCATATATTTT.

V and J are TRBV18 and TRBJ1-1, with D possibly matching TRBD1 (5 bases). The V end was cut by 3 bases, the J end by 6 bases, with 17 bases between. Germline values: CDR1 KGHSH, CDR2 LQKENI. CDR3 length: 15 residues. CDR3 sequence (DNA): TGTGCCAGCTCACCCGGGACCCGGGGGAGGGCTGAAGCTTTCTTT. It yields the protein CASSPGTRGRAEAFF.

DNA for the CDR3: TGTGCCAGCAGTTCGCCCGGGACAGGGGAATACGAGCAGTACTTC. Its translation is CASSSPGTGEYEQYF. The chain uses TRBV6-2 or TRBV6-3 and TRBJ2-7, with TRBD1 identical over 10 bases. Trimming removed 4 bases from V and 4 bases from J; junction bases left unmatched: 7. CDR3 size: 15 residues. CDR1 is MNHEY, CDR2 SVGEGT, per germline.

V and J are TRBV4-3 and TRBJ2-7, with D perhaps matching TRBD1 (6 bases). V lost 2 bases to trimming and J lost 5 bases, with 16 bases between them. The germline V gene encodes CDR1 LGHNA and CDR2 YSLEER. This CDR3 is built from 15 residues. CDR3 loop: CASSQSRDIPHEQYF. The CDR3 DNA follows: TGCGCCAGCAGCCAAAGCCGGGACATCCCCCACGAGCAGTACTTC.

The gene calls are TRBV15 and TRBJ1-3; D not certain. CDR1 and CDR2 (germline): LNHNV, YYDKDF (reference sequence). The CDR3 runs 16 residues. V was cut by 5 bases and J by 0 bases, with 14 bases left in between. The CDR3 region is CATSEKRENSGNTIYF. The CDR3 bases are TGTGCCACCAGCGAAAAGAGGGAGAACTCTGGAAACACCATATATTTT.